The 19 T cell receptor beta chains below all came from one sample that was sequenced in a study of blood T cell repertoires in COVID-19. Assay used: immunoSEQ multiplex PCR; TCRdb lists only in-frame clones, some missing. Of about 320,000 clones in the sample, 85% are singletons; the top ten hold around 1.9%. Source material: PBMCs or T cells enriched from blood (not recorded which). Receptors originate from a woman aged 30 to 39 who had been exposed to COVID-19.

The chain is built from TRBV6-2 or TRBV6-3 and TRBJ1-4; D is unclear. The V gene lost 1 base and the J gene lost 1 base, with 13 bases spanning the gap. This CDR3 has 17 amino acids. Germline V gene data show CDR1 as MNHEY and CDR2 as SVGEGT. DNA for the CDR3: TGTGCCAGCAGTTACTTGGATCTCGAGGAAACTAATGAAAAACTGTTTTTT. Protein product: CASSYLDLEETNEKLFF.

The rearrangement links TRBV27 to TRBJ2-1; 11 bases line up with TRBD2. CDR3 length: 16 amino acids. With 8 bases clipped from V and 6 bases from J, the junction kept 12 bases outside the gene matches. Per germline, CDR1 MNHEY and CDR2 SMNVEV (reference sequence). The CDR3 nucleotides are TGTGCCAGCGGAACTAGCGGGGGAATGCACATCAATGAGCAGTTCTTC. Protein sequence: CASGTSGGMHINEQFF.

The chain joins TRBV5-1 to TRBJ1-1; D not resolved. Deletions cut 4 bases from V and 0 bases from J, with 13 bases between. CDR1 and CDR2 from the germline V gene are SGHRS and YFSETQ. The CDR3 length is 15 residues. CDR3 protein: CASSPTGEMNTEAFF. The CDR3 DNA reads as TGCGCCAGCAGCCCGACCGGGGAAATGAACACTGAAGCTTTCTTT.

The chain has TRBV24-1 and TRBJ2-1; 10 bases are shared with TRBD2. The CDR3 is made up of 16 amino acids. The junction had 6 bases not matched to a gene; V was cut back by 3 bases and J by 5 bases. CDR1 is KGHDR, CDR2 SFDVKD, per germline. DNA for the CDR3: TGTGCCACCAGTGATGACACTAGCGGGGACCACAATGAGCAGTTCTTC. This encodes CATSDDTSGDHNEQFF.

About this clone itself: Possible read error: a much larger clone is one base away. The same CDR3 also results from other DNA sequences found in this sample. This rearrangement joins TRBV9 to TRBJ2-3; weak D call: TRBD1 (6 bases). From germline, CDR1 is SGDLS and CDR2 YYNGEE. This CDR3 is built from 13 residues. With 0 bases removed from V and 4 bases from J, the gap between germline ends came to 6 bases. CDR3 nucleotides: TGTGCCAGCAGCGTAGAGGGGGCAGATACGCAGTATTTT. This sequence encodes CASSVEGADTQYF.

CDR3 sequence: CASSQVMDSNYGYTF. The CDR3 DNA is TGCGCCAGCAGCCAGGTAATGGACAGCAACTATGGCTACACCTTC. The V call is TRBV4-3, the J call TRBJ1-2, with D possibly being TRBD1 (6 bases). CDR3 length equals 15 residues. Looked up from germline, CDR1 is LGHNA and CDR2 is YSLEER. Trimming removed 3 bases at V and 2 bases at J, with 13 bases between.

The chain is built from TRBV30 and TRBJ1-2; no clear D gene. Trimming removed 0 bases from V and 8 bases from J, with 13 bases in between. This CDR3 contains 13 residues. Germline loops: CDR1 GTSNPN, CDR2 SVGIG (reference sequence). CDR3 coding DNA: TGTGCCTGGAGTGTACGGGTTTCGGGGGGCTACACCTTC. Amino acids: CAWSVRVSGGYTF.

This clone was detected many times. The genes are TRBV6-5 and TRBJ1-3; D gene uncertain. V was clipped by 5 bases and J by 0 bases, with 11 bases between them. The V gene's germline CDR1 is MNHEY and CDR2 SVGAGI. The CDR3 is made up of 15 amino acids. CDR3 sequence (DNA): TGTGCCAGCAGTAGACTGGGAGGCTCTGGAAACACCATATATTTT. This encodes CASSRLGGSGNTIYF.

The rearrangement joins TRBV4-3 to TRBJ1-3, with D tentatively TRBD1 (5 bases). The V end lost 0 bases, the J end lost 4 bases, and 13 bases lay between the germline ends. The CDR3 consists of 16 residues. Germline V lookup: CDR1 LGHNA, CDR2 YSLEER. The CDR3 here is CASSQDYGGSGNTIYF. The CDR3 bases are TGCGCCAGCAGCCAAGATTACGGGGGGTCCGGAAACACCATATATTTT.

This clone was seen only once. V gene TRBV7-9 combines with J gene TRBJ1-6; TRBD1 agrees at 8 bases. V was clipped by 6 bases and J by 8 bases; unmatched bases: 9. CDR3 size: 15 residues. CDR1 SEHNR and CDR2 FQNEAQ come from the germline V gene (reference sequence). The CDR3 DNA follows: TGTGCCAGCAGGACAGGACAGGGAGATTATTCACCCCTCCACTTT. It yields the protein CASRTGQGDYSPLHF.

This rearrangement joins TRBV7-2 to TRBJ1-1, with a weak D call TRBD1 (5 bases). The V and J ends lost 6 bases and 1 base respectively, with 12 bases between them. Germline CDR1 reads SGHTA; CDR2 reads FQGNSA. The CDR3 loop spans 14 amino acids. In DNA form, the CDR3 reads TGTGCCAGCAGAGTAGACAGAGCGAACACTGAAGCTTTCTTT. Translated: CASRVDRANTEAFF.

Notes on this clone: This sample includes further DNA sequences coding for the same CDR3. This chain links TRBV18 with TRBJ2-7; D not certain. This CDR3 comprises 13 residues. CDR1 is KGHSH and CDR2 is LQKENI in the germline V gene. V was shortened by 0 bases and J by 4 bases, with 7 bases between the two germline ends. In DNA, the CDR3 is TGTGCCAGCTCACCACCTACGGGTTACGAGCAGTACTTC. Protein: CASSPPTGYEQYF.

DNA for the CDR3: TGTGCCAGCAGTGTAGGGGGATACGAGCAGTACTTC. It encodes CASSVGGYEQYF. The chain carries TRBV2 and TRBJ2-7, with D tentatively TRBD1 (6 bases). Germline V lookup: CDR1 SNHLY, CDR2 FYNNEI. The CDR3 has 12 residues. The ends were cut back, 4 bases at V and 4 bases at J, with 8 bases in the middle.

The V call is TRBV7-8, the J call TRBJ2-7, with 8 positions matching TRBD2. In germline, CDR1 is SGHVS, CDR2 FQNEAQ. The CDR3 length is 18 residues. The V and J ends lost 0 bases and 3 bases, in that order; junction bases with no gene match: 13. For the CDR3, the DNA is TGTGCCAGCAGCTTAGCGCGGGACGCTAGCGGGCCTATCTACGAGCAGTACTTC. Translated, it gives CASSLARDASGPIYEQYF.

This clone was observed a single time. The chain uses TRBV30 and TRBJ1-5, with 9 bases lining up with TRBD1. The CDR3 is 19 residues long. V gave up 3 bases and J gave up 2 bases; unmatched junction bases: 17. Looked up from germline, CDR1 is GTSNPN and CDR2 is SVGIG (reference sequence). CDR3 in amino acids: CAWRSGGTGLVYGNQPQHF. CDR3 nucleotides: TGTGCCTGGAGATCGGGGGGGACAGGGTTAGTTTATGGCAATCAGCCCCAGCATTTT.

CDR3 nucleotides: TGTGCCAGCAGACAAGACAGGGGCACAGATACGCAGTATTTT. It is translated as CASRQDRGTDTQYF. This chain connects TRBV6-5 to TRBJ2-3; TRBD1 matches 7 bases. The germline CDR1 and CDR2 sequences are MNHEY and SVGAGI. Losses at the gene ends were 6 bases for V and 1 base for J; bases not matched to a gene: 4. The CDR3 sequence is 14 residues long.

The V gene is TRBV7-9, the J gene TRBJ2-6; tentative D call: TRBD1 (5 bases). V shed 4 bases and J shed 0 bases, with 7 bases lying between them. The CDR3 is made up of 15 amino acids. The V gene's germline CDR1 is SEHNR and CDR2 FQNEAQ (reference sequence). The CDR3: CASSSGFSGANVLTF. As DNA, the CDR3 is TGTGCCAGCAGCTCAGGGTTCTCTGGGGCCAACGTCCTGACTTTC. Full variable domain (missing parts from reference TRBV7-9 and TRBJ2-6): DTGVSQNPRHKITKRGQNVTFRCDPISEHNRLYWYRQTLGQGPEFLTYFQNEAQLEKSRLLSDRFSAERPKGSFSTLEIQRTEQGDSAMYLCASSSGFSGANVLTFGAGSRLTVL.

DNA of the CDR3: TGTGCCAGCAGTGACAGGGACTATGGCTACACCTTC. Translation: CASSDRDYGYTF. The V gene is TRBV2, the J gene TRBJ1-2; D may be TRBD1 (5 bases). The ends were cut back, 3 bases at V and 3 bases at J, with 5 bases in the middle. Germline CDR1 is SNHLY and CDR2 is FYNNEI. CDR3 length: 12 amino acids.

The rearrangement joins TRBV5-8 to TRBJ2-3; 12 bases are shared with TRBD2. Unmatched junction bases numbered 6, after V lost 4 bases and J lost 0 bases. Germline CDR1 and CDR2: SGHTS and YDEGEE. This CDR3 contains 17 residues. Here the CDR3 reads CASSVTSGGTSTDTQYF. CDR3 nucleotide sequence: TGTGCCAGCAGCGTTACTAGCGGGGGGACTAGCACAGATACGCAGTATTTT.